The rows below give T cell receptor beta chains drawn from one sample of a study of tumor-infiltrating lymphocytes in localized non-small cell lung cancer. This table comes from immunoSEQ multiplex PCR, and its TCRdb copy is limited to in-frame clones, with some not included. The data hold over 15,000 clones, with approximately 70% observed a single time. Sequenced input: lung tumor tissue. Source of these receptors: a human donor with non-small cell lung cancer. CDR3s leave out the opening cysteine and the closing phenylalanine or tryptophan.

V gene	J gene	CDR3 length	CDR3 protein
TRBV19	TRBJ2-3	15	ASRELLAGVPTDTQY
TRBV30	TRBJ1-5	11	AWSRGSNQPQH
TRBV2	TRBJ2-7	16	ASSYGLAGGTSSYEQY
TRBV7-8	TRBJ1-2	11	ASTSGGYYGYT
TRBV28	TRBJ1-4	14	ASSFPGSRDNEKLF
TRBV6-6	TRBJ1-5	14	ASSYDMVRGVQPQH
TRBV6-5	TRBJ2-3	9	ASSTGSTQY
TRBV30	TRBJ2-2	11	AWQLEGSGELF
TRBV29-1	TRBJ2-3	11	SVRTARTDTQY
TRBV28	TRBJ2-1	11	ASSLPLAYEQF
TRBV20-1	TRBJ2-7	9	GVFHFGEQY
TRBV6-5	TRBJ2-2	13	ASSLDRANTGELF
TRBV7-9	TRBJ2-1	12	ASSLAGEGNEQF
TRBV7-3	TRBJ2-5	14	ASSDRPQGGRETQY
TRBV7-9	TRBJ2-7	12	ASSTGTGFSEQY
TRBV2	TRBJ2-7	10	ASSGPGREQY
TRBV9	TRBJ1-4	14	ASSFQGRPTNEKLF
TRBV15	TRBJ2-1	15	ATSRDNSGRAQNEQF
TRBV19	TRBJ2-1	16	ASSIGRGLFDVYNEQF
TRBV7-7	TRBJ2-5	13	ASSFVRDRQETQY
TRBV19	TRBJ1-4	12	ASSMGQGREKLF
TRBV5-6	TRBJ2-3	14	ASSFPGLAGSDTQY
TRBV28	TRBJ2-2	10	ASSLLSGELF
TRBV6-1	TRBJ2-4	11	ASSDWTLNIQY
TRBV2	TRBJ2-7	9	ASREGYEQY
TRBV7-2	TRBJ2-3	13	ASSFGRGGTDTQY
TRBV7-9	TRBJ1-2	17	AILKGVGDRGRMGYGYT
TRBV30	TRBJ1-4	13	AWSIRTATNEKLF
TRBV2	TRBJ2-4	12	ASRSRVSKNIQY
TRBV5-1	TRBJ2-1	11	ASSYGQGNEQF
TRBV7-9	TRBJ1-1	13	ASSRGQVLNTEAF
TRBV6-6	TRBJ2-7	10	ASSHPNYEQY
TRBV6-5	TRBJ1-3	10	ASSDSGNTIY
TRBV28	TRBJ1-1	13	ASSLNAGGDTEAF
TRBV6-1	TRBJ1-5	12	ASSEAWGYQPQH
TRBV2	TRBJ2-1	11	ASTLDGNNEQF
TRBV29-1	TRBJ2-4	14	SVERFSGSSKNIQY
TRBV7-2	TRBJ2-2	13	ASSLESGGRKGLF
TRBV5-5	TRBJ2-5	15	ASSLFSSGRAAETQY
TRBV11-2	TRBJ2-7	12	ASSSIVGTYEQY
TRBV6-1	TRBJ2-7	13	ASSPQELGGWEQY
TRBV7-8	TRBJ2-5	14	ASSLGTGTGQETQY
TRBV7-8	TRBJ2-5	13	ASSKGTGGRETQY
TRBV27	TRBJ2-1	13	ASSFTYSSYNEQF
TRBV9	TRBJ1-1	11	ASSPTGFTEAF